The T cell receptor beta chain under discussion was sequenced for a study of blood T cell repertoires in COVID-19. Looking at the study overall: Collection of acute and convalescent COVID-19 samples took place in the United States, Italy and Spain. From T cells, B-cell-depleted T cells, or PBMCs came the material, which was cDNA or gDNA.

In the original workflow: The assay estimated nucleated cells by amplifying reference gene primers. Clones were read by immunoSEQ multiplex PCR, and TCRdb kept only the in-frame ones, dropping some. D and trimming come from the DNA, and the V and J calls and clone size come from that table. The sample yields approximately 240,000 clones, approximately 83% seen once. V gave up 4 bases and J gave up 2 bases, with 14 bases separating them. In germline, CDR1 is SGHRS, CDR2 YFSETQ. The CDR3 has 15 amino acids. This TCR was sampled from a woman under 40 who had recovered from COVID-19. Sequencing input: peripheral blood. The chain couples TRBV5-1 to TRBJ2-3, with D maybe TRBD1 (5 bases). The CDR3 sequence is CASSQPKGHTDTQYF. The CDR3 DNA follows: TGCGCCAGCAGCCAACCCAAGGGGCACACAGATACGCAGTATTTT.